This T cell receptor (beta chain) was recorded in a study of human T cells and chemical hapten exposure. Regarding time point: patch test 3, about 24 weeks after DPC sensitization. The treatment: therapeutic diphenylcyclopropenone sensitization with weekly scalp DPC. In the original workflow: Sample-level TCR yields exhibited a median of around 100,000, with a range of roughly 20,000 to 700,000. TCRdb re-called the RACE reads through MiXCR, storing one row per CDR3 protein. TCRdb's processing, not the authors' own work, is the source of the V and J calls. This repertoire shows 110,000 or so distinct CDR3 sequences, less than 45% found once; its top ten account for roughly 3%. Germline CDR1 MDHEN, CDR2 SYDVKM. V lost 4 bases and J 2 bases, leaving 15 bases between the germline ends. This CDR3 region has 15 residues. This clonotype was detected a few times.

V and J are TRBV28 and TRBJ2-7; D is possibly TRBD1 (5 bases). The sample was whole blood, taken in connection with sensitization to the hapten diphenylcyclopropenone (DPC). The TCR comes from a man aged 40-50 years with alopecia areata. Some clones in this sample may be carry-over from other donors' samples. DNA for the CDR3: TGTGCCAGCAGTTCCTATGGGGCGCCCCCCTACGAGCAGTACTTC. This gives the protein CASSSYGAPPYEQYF.